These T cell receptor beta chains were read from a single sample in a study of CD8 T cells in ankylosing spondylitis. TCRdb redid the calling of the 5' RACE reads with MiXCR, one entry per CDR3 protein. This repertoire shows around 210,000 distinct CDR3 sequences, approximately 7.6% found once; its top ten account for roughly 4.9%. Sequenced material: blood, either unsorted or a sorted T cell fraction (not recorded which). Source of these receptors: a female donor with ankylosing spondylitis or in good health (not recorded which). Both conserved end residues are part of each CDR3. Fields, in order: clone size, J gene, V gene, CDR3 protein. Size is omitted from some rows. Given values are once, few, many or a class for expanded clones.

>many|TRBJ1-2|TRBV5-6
CASSRDTEDGYTF
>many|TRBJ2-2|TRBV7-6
CASSPWYVSNTGELFF
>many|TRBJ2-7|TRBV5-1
CASSLVQGREQYF
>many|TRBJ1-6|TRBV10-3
CAISADLTGSPLHF
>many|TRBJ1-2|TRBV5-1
CASSSTRDRGYGYTF
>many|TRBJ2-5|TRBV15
CATSRVQGGETQYF
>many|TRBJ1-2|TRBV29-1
CSTRAPRLNGYTF
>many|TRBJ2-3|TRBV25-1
CASSEPSGRANWADTQYF
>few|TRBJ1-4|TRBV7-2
CASTQGGRLFF
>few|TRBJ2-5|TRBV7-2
CASRTGTGKETQYF
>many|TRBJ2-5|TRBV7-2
CASSSRTGWQTQYF
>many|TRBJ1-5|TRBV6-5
CASSFRTGGLNQPQHF
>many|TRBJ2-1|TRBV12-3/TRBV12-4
CASSFPQVGSGGNEQFF
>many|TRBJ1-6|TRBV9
CASSAGTGGSPLHF
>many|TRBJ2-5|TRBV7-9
CASSLGFGSGQETQYF
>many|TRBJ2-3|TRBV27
CASSTPGPDTQYF
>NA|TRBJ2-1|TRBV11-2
CASSTNRERLNSYNEQFF
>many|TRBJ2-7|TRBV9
CASSGGLGGTGHEQYF
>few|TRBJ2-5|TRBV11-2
CASSLYFGGQRSLETQYF
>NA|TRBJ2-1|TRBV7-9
CASSSQDRISYNEQFF
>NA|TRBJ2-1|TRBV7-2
CASSPTGDARNEQFF
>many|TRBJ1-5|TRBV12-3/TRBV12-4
CASSLGGGGGPQHF
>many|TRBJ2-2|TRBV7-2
CASSQAAAGELFF
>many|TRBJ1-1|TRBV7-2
CASEYLVRGEAFF
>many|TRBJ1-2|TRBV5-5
CASSLTFPANYGYTF
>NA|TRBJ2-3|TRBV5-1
CASSFDGYSDTQYF
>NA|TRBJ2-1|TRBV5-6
CASSLAWVRAGGGEQFF
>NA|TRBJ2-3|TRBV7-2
CASSLDARAASHTQYF
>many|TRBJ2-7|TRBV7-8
CASSLTQTSGFIYEQYF
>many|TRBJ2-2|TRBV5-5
CASSSFYGAFGNTGELFF
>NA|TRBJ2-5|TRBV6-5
CASSYLWEKGGETQYF
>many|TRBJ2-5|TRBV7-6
CASSLNGPRDTQYF
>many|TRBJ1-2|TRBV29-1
CSVELSDGYTF
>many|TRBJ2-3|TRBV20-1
CSVLAGGTDTQYF
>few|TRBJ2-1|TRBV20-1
CSAVGGGPSDEQFF
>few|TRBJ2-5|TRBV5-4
CASSRLQGAGTQETQYF
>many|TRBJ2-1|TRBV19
CASRSGQGSYNEQFF
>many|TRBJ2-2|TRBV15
CATSRDLNPGELFF
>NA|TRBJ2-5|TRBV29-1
CNVVMGGETQYF
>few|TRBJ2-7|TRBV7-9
CASSPTPGQRPSYEQYF
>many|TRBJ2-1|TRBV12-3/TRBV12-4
CASSWSSFSNEQFF
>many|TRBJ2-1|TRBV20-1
CSARVFSGYNEQFF